A single sample gave rise to the 17 T cell receptor beta chains below, sequenced in a study of T cell responses to AZD1222 COVID-19 vaccine. Data came from immunoSEQ multiplex PCR; TCRdb stores just in-frame clones and leaves some out. The sample lists about 110,000 clones; about 86% were seen once. Sequenced here: peripheral blood, sampled on day 0 of AZD1222 vaccination. These receptor sequences come from an adult in good health.

This chain connects TRBV19 to TRBJ1-6, with D hard to call. The CDR3 sequence is 13 residues long. The V end lost 0 bases, the J end lost 10 bases, and 7 bases lay between the germline ends. Germline lookup yields CDR1 LNHDA and CDR2 SQIVND (reference sequence). CDR3 region: CASSIDLNSPLHF. The CDR3 DNA follows: TGTGCCAGTAGTATAGACCTGAACTCACCCCTCCACTTT. Supplemented by reference TRBV19 and TRBJ1-6, the full variable domain reads DGGITQSPKYLFRKEGQNVTLSCEQNLNHDAMYWYRQDPGQGLRLIYYSQIVNDFQKGDIAEGYSVSREKKESFPLTVTSAQKNPTAFYLCASSIDLNSPLHFGNGTRLTVT.

Only one count was recorded for this clone. This sequence joins TRBV27 and TRBJ2-7, with a tentative D call TRBD1 (6 bases). The V end was cut by 0 bases, the J end by 3 bases, with 12 bases between. Germline-derived CDR1 and CDR2 are MNHEY and SMNVEV (reference sequence). CDR3 length: 15 residues. The CDR3 here is CASSLSGDNHYEQYF. CDR3 nucleotides: TGTGCCAGCAGTTTATCCGGGGACAACCACTACGAGCAGTACTTC.

The chain links TRBV30 to TRBJ1-1, with D possibly matching TRBD1 (5 bases). Germline V CDR1 and CDR2: GTSNPN, SVGIG (reference sequence). The CDR3 runs to 13 residues. With 0 bases removed from V and 8 bases from J, the gap between germline ends came to 13 bases. The CDR3 bases are TGTGCCTGGAGTGTAAACGACGACAGAGAAGCTTTCTTT. Its translation is CAWSVNDDREAFF.

This clone has more than one count but fewer than ten. The chain couples TRBV7-9 to TRBJ1-1, with D perhaps matching TRBD1 (6 bases). The CDR3 extends over 15 amino acids. Germline CDR1 is SEHNR and CDR2 is FQNEAQ (reference sequence). V lost 5 bases and J 5 bases, leaving 18 bases between the germline ends. CDR3 coding DNA: TGTGCCAGCAGCACCCGTGGGGGGCGGGCGACTGAAGCTTTCTTT. Protein product: CASSTRGGRATEAFF. Combining the CDR3 with reference TRBV7-9 and TRBJ1-1 gives the whole variable domain DTGVSQNPRHKITKRGQNVTFRCDPISEHNRLYWYRQTLGQGPEFLTYFQNEAQLEKSRLLSDRFSAERPKGSFSTLEIQRTEQGDSAMYLCASSTRGGRATEAFFGQGTRLTVV.

The chain links TRBV6-6 to TRBJ1-1; no reliable D call. The V end lost 6 bases, the J end lost 3 bases, and 11 bases lay between the germline ends. CDR1 is MNHNY and CDR2 is SVGAGI in the germline V gene (reference sequence). The CDR3 has 13 amino acids. CDR3 nucleotide sequence: TGTGCCAGCAGATATAGGGTGGACACTGAAGCTTTCTTT. This encodes CASRYRVDTEAFF.

The chain carries TRBV6-4 and TRBJ1-1; D gene unclear. Trimming stripped 2 bases from V and 2 bases from J, with 6 bases between. Germline V gives CDR1 MRHNA, CDR2 SNTAGT. The CDR3 spans 13 residues. In DNA, the CDR3 is TGTGCCAGCAGTGACGAGATCAACACTGAAGCTTTCTTT. It translates to CASSDEINTEAFF.

This clone was recorded only once. The chain links TRBV5-1 to TRBJ2-1; 9 bases align to TRBD1. Germline CDR1 reads SGHRS; CDR2 reads YFSETQ. CDR3 length equals 15 residues. Germline trimming cut 5 bases from V and 8 bases from J; bases unmatched to any gene: 11. CDR3 region: CASRPDRGYVDEQFF. The CDR3 nucleotides are TGCGCCAGCAGACCCGACAGGGGGTATGTAGATGAGCAGTTCTTC.

The V call is TRBV9, the J call TRBJ1-1; weak D call: TRBD1 (5 bases). From germline, CDR1 is SGDLS and CDR2 YYNGEE. The V and J ends lost 4 bases and 7 bases respectively, with 11 bases between them. The CDR3 is 12 amino acids. DNA of the CDR3: TGTGCCAGCAGCTTGGGGGGAGTTGAAGCTTTCTTT. This codes for CASSLGGVEAFF.

The chain has TRBV5-1 and TRBJ2-7; perhaps D is TRBD1 or TRBD2 (6 bases each). This CDR3 is built from 15 residues. Trimming left V 1 base short and J 0 bases short, with 11 bases between. Germline values: CDR1 SGHRS, CDR2 YFSETQ. The CDR3 DNA reads as TGCGCCAGCAGCTTGAGGGGGGTCGCCTCCTACGAGCAGTACTTC. It codes for CASSLRGVASYEQYF.

V usage is TRBV6-5 and J usage is TRBJ2-3; D perhaps matches TRBD1 (5 bases). CDR1 and CDR2 from the germline V gene are MNHEY and SVGAGI. V dropped 6 bases and J dropped 1 base, with 11 bases sitting between them. The CDR3 totals 14 residues. For the CDR3, the DNA is TGTGCCAGCAGAGGGCAGGGTGGCACAGATACGCAGTATTTT. Its translation: CASRGQGGTDTQYF.

The chain uses TRBV7-9 and TRBJ1-5; weak D call: TRBD1 (6 bases). Germline CDR1 and CDR2: SEHNR and FQNEAQ (reference sequence). The CDR3 sequence is 14 residues long. Trimming shortened V by 5 bases and J by 6 bases, and 14 bases separated the two germline ends. This CDR3 is CASSQQGSGQPQHF. DNA for the CDR3: TGTGCCAGCAGCCAACAGGGTTCGGGTCAGCCCCAGCATTTT.

The DNA of the CDR3 is TGCGCCAGCAGCTTGGCCGGACACAATGAGCAGTTCTTC. Its protein product is CASSLAGHNEQFF. The rearrangement links TRBV5-1 to TRBJ2-1; D uncertain. This CDR3 contains 13 residues. V was pared by 0 bases and J by 5 bases, with 6 bases between. CDR1 is SGHRS, CDR2 YFSETQ, per germline.

This CDR3 is CASSLVRDSSNYGYTF. The CDR3 nucleotides are TGTGCCAGCAGCTTAGTTCGGGACAGCTCTAACTATGGCTACACCTTC. The gene calls are TRBV7-2 and TRBJ1-2; 7 positions agree with TRBD1. CDR3 size: 16 residues. Germline CDR1 SGHTA, CDR2 FQGNSA. The V segment lost 1 base and the J segment 0 bases; nucleotides outside the gene matches: 5.

The sample holds a few counts of this clone. The chain links TRBV19 to TRBJ1-5; 9 bases map to TRBD1. The CDR3 is made up of 16 amino acids. Germline values: CDR1 LNHDA, CDR2 SQIVND (reference sequence). The V segment lost 7 bases and the J segment 4 bases; nucleotides outside the gene matches: 11. Here the CDR3 reads CASTRDRERLNQPQHF. In DNA form, the CDR3 reads TGTGCCAGTACCCGGGACAGGGAGCGGTTGAATCAGCCCCAGCATTTT.

The J gene is TRBJ1-4, the V gene TRBV27; 10 positions match TRBD1. The germline CDR1 and CDR2 sequences are MNHEY and SMNVEV (reference sequence). CDR3 length: 14 residues. The ends lost 4 bases at V and 8 bases at J; junction bases unmatched: 4. CDR3 loop: CASSSWTGGEKLFF. CDR3 DNA sequence: TGTGCCAGCAGTTCGTGGACAGGGGGAGAAAAACTGTTTTTT.

This sequence joins TRBV3-1 (or the pseudogene TRBV3-2) and TRBJ1-3; D is undetermined. Germline V lookup: CDR1 LGHDT, CDR2 YNNKEL (reference sequence). This CDR3 spans 17 amino acids. Trimming cost V 5 bases and J 5 bases, with 22 bases left between them. CDR3 nucleotides: TGTGCCAGCAGCAAGGCCCCGGGAGCCGAAGGCAGAAACACCATATATTTT. It encodes CASSKAPGAEGRNTIYF.

The chain combines TRBV5-1 with TRBJ2-7; 8 bases agree with TRBD1. The V segment lost 2 bases and the J segment 3 bases; nucleotides outside the gene matches: 16. CDR3 length equals 18 residues. The germline gives CDR1 SGHRS, CDR2 YFSETQ. Here the CDR3 reads CASSLLEQGVRGLYEQYF. The CDR3 DNA is TGCGCCAGCAGCTTATTGGAACAGGGGGTCCGAGGGCTCTACGAGCAGTACTTC.